The clone carrying this T cell receptor beta chain showed up many times. V dropped 3 bases and J dropped 1; count of bases not matched to a gene: 5. This CDR3 comprises 15 residues. CDR1 is SGHAT, CDR2 FQNNGV, per germline. The library protocol tagged individual cDNA molecules with unique molecular identifiers. One entry per CDR3 protein results from TCRdb running MiXCR on the 5' RACE reads. This sample carries 45,000 to 65,000 distinct CDR3 sequences, roughly 9.6% of them seen once, and the ten largest clones take approximately 13%. This entry belongs to a study of early T cells in non-severe SARS-CoV-2 infection. Study details: Chains stayed unpaired after sequencing of bulk RNA from unsorted whole blood.

This TCR derives from an adult who was a healthcare worker with PCR-confirmed SARS-CoV-2 infection or an uninfected control (not recorded which). V is TRBV11-2 and J is TRBJ1-1; 7 bases match TRBD1. The sample consisted of whole blood. The CDR3 DNA follows: TGTGCCAGCAGCTTGGGCGGACAGGCGAACACTGAAGCTTTCTTT. Its translation is CASSLGGQANTEAFF.